This entry lists 21 T cell receptor beta chains sequenced from one sample in a study of cytomegalovirus exposure and HLA in healthy donors. The PCR ran on 60 Vbeta and 13 Jbeta primers. Measured with immunoSEQ multiplex PCR; TCRdb has only the in-frame clones, and not every one. The sample yields roughly 100,000 clones, roughly 66% seen once. Sample: PBMCs. The receptors here all came from a woman aged 50 to 65 in good health and CMV-seronegative.

The J gene is TRBJ1-5, the V gene TRBV5-4, with 7 positions matching TRBD1. The CDR3 spans 15 residues. Trimming cost V 0 bases and J 7 bases; bases outside gene matches: 7. Germline V lookup: CDR1 SGHNT, CDR2 YYREEE (reference sequence). The CDR3 DNA is TGTGCCAGCAGCTTGGACAGGGGACTTGGACAGCCCCAGCATTTT. Translating gives CASSLDRGLGQPQHF.

The rearrangement links TRBV7-9 to TRBJ2-4; tentative D call: TRBD2 (6 bases). Germline loops: CDR1 SEHNR, CDR2 FQNEAQ (reference sequence). The CDR3 covers 12 residues. V lost 5 bases, J lost 13 bases, and 15 bases lay in between. CDR3 residues: CASSRRVGEQYF. CDR3 nucleotides: TGTGCCAGCAGCCGGAGGGTGGGGGAGCAGTACTTC.

The chain uses TRBV2 and TRBJ1-3, with a tentative D call TRBD1 (6 bases). CDR3 size: 16 residues. V lost 5 bases to trimming and J lost 0 bases, with 14 bases between them. Germline V lookup: CDR1 SNHLY, CDR2 FYNNEI. Here the CDR3 reads CASSSQGRSSGNTIYF. CDR3 in DNA: TGTGCCAGCAGTTCACAGGGACGTTCCTCTGGAAACACCATATATTTT.

V gene TRBV7-9 combines with J gene TRBJ2-7; no firm D call. The V gene's germline CDR1 is SEHNR and CDR2 FQNEAQ (reference sequence). V shed 5 bases and J shed 5 bases, with 10 bases lying between them. CDR3 length equals 12 residues. In DNA, the CDR3 is TGTGCCAGCAGCCCCTCAGGTGACGAGCAGTACTTC. Residues: CASSPSGDEQYF.

This clone was recorded once. The chain uses TRBV11-3 and TRBJ2-3; tentative D call: TRBD2 (5 bases). Trimming pared 5 bases from V and 0 bases from J, leaving 15 bases between. The CDR3 length is 16 residues. Germline V lookup: CDR1 SGHNT, CDR2 YENEEA. CDR3: CASSPRGSASTDTQYF. CDR3 nucleotides: TGTGCCAGCAGCCCGCGAGGTAGCGCTAGCACAGATACGCAGTATTTT.

This clone was found a few times. This sequence joins TRBV7-2 and TRBJ2-7; 8 positions match TRBD1. The CDR3 has 16 amino acids. CDR1 and CDR2 (germline): SGHTA, FQGNSA. J was trimmed by 4 bases and V by 5 bases; bases with no gene match: 13. CDR3 in DNA: TGTGCCAGCAGCCCCTCTAGGACAGGGACCTTTTACGAGCAGTACTTC. It codes for CASSPSRTGTFYEQYF. Looking up the rest from reference TRBV7-2 and TRBJ2-7 gives the full variable domain: GAGVSQSPSNKVTEKGKDVELRCDPISGHTALYWYRQSLGQGLEFLIYFQGNSAPDKSGLPSDRFSAERTGGSVSTLTIQRTQQEDSAVYLCASSPSRTGTFYEQYFGPGTRLTVT.

The CDR3, as DNA: TGTGCCAGTAGTATAGATAACAGACCCGACAATGAGCAGTTCTTC. Translation: CASSIDNRPDNEQFF. The rearrangement joins TRBV19 to TRBJ2-1; D uncertain. This CDR3 comprises 15 residues. V was cut by 0 bases and J by 5 bases, with 11 bases left in between. CDR1 and CDR2 from the germline V gene are LNHDA and SQIVND (reference sequence).

The J gene is TRBJ2-1, the V gene TRBV7-2; weak D call: TRBD1 (5 bases). The CDR3 runs to 16 residues. Germline lookup yields CDR1 SGHTA and CDR2 FQGNSA. The V end was cut by 6 bases, the J end by 5 bases, with 20 bases between. This CDR3 reads CASRPTGTPSNNEQFF. CDR3 DNA sequence: TGTGCCAGCAGACCTACAGGAACACCTTCAAACAATGAGCAGTTCTTC.

The chain carries TRBV6-5 and TRBJ1-1; D is perhaps TRBD1 (5 bases). The length of the CDR3 is 13 residues. Germline lookup yields CDR1 MNHEY and CDR2 SVGAGI. V lost 6 bases and J 11 bases, leaving 19 bases between the germline ends. CDR3 residues: CASRGPRRVDAFF. Here the CDR3 DNA reads TGTGCCAGCAGAGGTCCTCGCAGGGTGGATGCTTTCTTT.

As concerns this clone: At one end, the junction sequence differs from germline, possibly due to a read error. This chain links TRBV7-7 with TRBJ2-2; the D gene is possibly TRBD2 (6 bases). This CDR3 is 17 amino acids long. Germline lookup yields CDR1 SSHAT and CDR2 FNYEAQ (reference sequence). CDR3 loop: CASSLSFGQGGTGELFF. DNA for the CDR3: TGTGCTAGCAGCTTATCTTTCGGGCAGGGAGGCACCGGGGAGCTGTTTTTT.

The chain couples TRBV12-5 to TRBJ2-2; no reliable D call. CDR3 length: 15 residues. Looked up from germline, CDR1 is LGHNT and CDR2 is FRNRAP. The ends were cut back, 4 bases at V and 5 bases at J, with 14 bases in the middle. CDR3 loop: CASGSERLGTGELFF. CDR3 DNA: TGTGCTAGTGGTTCGGAAAGACTGGGTACCGGGGAGCTGTTTTTT.

The table lists this clone with a few counts. The chain combines TRBV4-1 with TRBJ2-7; tentative D call: TRBD1 (6 bases). The CDR3 has 19 amino acids. Germline CDR1 reads MGHRA; CDR2 reads YSYEKL. Between the trimmed V and J ends, which lost 1 base and 0 bases, there was a span of 22 bases. The CDR3 loop reads CASSQVFPWGQENSYEQYF. In DNA, the CDR3 is TGCGCCAGCAGCCAAGTCTTTCCGTGGGGACAAGAAAACTCCTACGAGCAGTACTTC.

This clone was detected only a few times. This sequence joins TRBV15 and TRBJ2-1, with 9 bases fitting TRBD2. V dropped 1 base and J dropped 9; count of bases not matched to a gene: 7. The CDR3 has 15 residues. Germline V gene lookup returns CDR1 LNHNV and CDR2 YYDKDF (reference sequence). The CDR3 DNA follows: TGTGCCACCAGCAGAGGAGGCGGGGGGGCTGGTGAGCAGTTCTTC. It translates to CATSRGGGGAGEQFF.

The rearrangement links TRBV5-1 to TRBJ2-5, with unresolved D. Germline lookup yields CDR1 SGHRS and CDR2 YFSETQ. The V and J ends lost 0 bases and 2 bases respectively, with 11 bases between them. The CDR3 length is 15 residues. The CDR3 DNA reads TGCGCCAGCAGCTTGGGGGCCACCCCTCAAGAGACCCAGTACTTC. Translating gives CASSLGATPQETQYF.

The V call is TRBV7-3, the J call TRBJ1-1; D is possibly TRBD1 (5 bases). Germline V gene sequence: CDR1 SGHTA, CDR2 FQGTGA. The CDR3 spans 13 residues. The V end lost 5 bases, the J end lost 1 base, and 8 bases lay between the germline ends. The CDR3 loop reads CASSQQGNTEAFF. CDR3 DNA: TGTGCCAGCAGCCAGCAGGGGAACACTGAAGCTTTCTTT.

This clone was recorded a few times. The rearrangement links TRBV4-1 to TRBJ2-1, with 11 positions matching TRBD2. V lost 1 base, J lost 5 bases, and 10 bases stayed unmatched. Germline V gives CDR1 MGHRA, CDR2 YSYEKL. The CDR3 runs to 18 residues. The CDR3 DNA reads TGCGCCAGCAGCCAAGCCGGGACTAGCGGAGGTAGGAACAATGAGCAGTTCTTC. It encodes CASSQAGTSGGRNNEQFF.

In this sample, this clone turned up a few times. The chain links TRBV7-2 to TRBJ2-3; TRBD2 matches 12 bases. In germline, CDR1 is SGHTA, CDR2 FQGNSA. This CDR3 is 16 amino acids long. Trimming at V came to 1 base and at J to 8 bases, leaving 7 bases not matched to a gene. CDR3 amino acids: CASSLELAGGSITQYF. CDR3 nucleotide sequence: TGTGCCAGCAGCTTAGAACTAGCGGGGGGCTCGATTACGCAGTATTTT.

The V call is TRBV25-1, the J call TRBJ2-3, with 8 bases identical to TRBD2. From germline, CDR1 is MGHDK and CDR2 SYGVNS. There are 15 residues in the CDR3. V lost 4 bases, J lost 6 bases, and 9 bases stayed unmatched. Here the CDR3 DNA reads TGTGCCAGCAGTGTCCGCGGGGGGCCGTGGGATACGCAGTATTTT. Encoded protein: CASSVRGGPWDTQYF.

The chain is built from TRBV30 and TRBJ2-5; the D gene is possibly TRBD1 (8 bases). CDR1 and CDR2 (germline): GTSNPN, SVGIG (reference sequence). The V gene lost 1 base and the J gene lost 5 bases, with 20 bases spanning the gap. The CDR3 sequence is 16 residues long. DNA of the CDR3: TGTGCCTGGAGTGGGGGGGGGACAGGTCCGGTGGAGACCCAGTACTTC. Protein sequence: CAWSGGGTGPVETQYF.

The chain uses TRBV7-8 and TRBJ1-5; possible D gene TRBD1, 5 bases. The germline V gene has CDR1 SGHVS and CDR2 FQNEAQ. The CDR3 is 13 amino acids. V lost 9 bases to trimming and J lost 1 base, with 10 bases between them. This CDR3 is CASSGGSNQPQHF. In DNA, the CDR3 is TGTGCCAGTTCGGGGGGGAGCAATCAGCCCCAGCATTTT.

On this clone: Compared with germline, one end of the junction differs, possibly owing to a read error. V and J are TRBV7-9 and TRBJ2-1; the D gene is possibly TRBD2 (5 bases). The CDR3 consists of 12 residues. The germline CDR1 and CDR2 sequences are SEHNR and FQNEAQ (reference sequence). The chain's CDR3 is CSSVEGRSEQFF. CDR3 DNA sequence: TGTTCCAGCGTAGAGGGTCGTAGTGAGCAGTTCTTC. Complete variable domain (other parts from reference TRBV7-9 and TRBJ2-1): DTGVSQNPRHKITKRGQNVTFRCDPISEHNRLYWYRQTLGQGPEFLTYFQNEAQLEKSRLLSDRFSAERPKGSFSTLEIQRTEQGDSAMYLCSSVEGRSEQFFGPGTRLTVL.